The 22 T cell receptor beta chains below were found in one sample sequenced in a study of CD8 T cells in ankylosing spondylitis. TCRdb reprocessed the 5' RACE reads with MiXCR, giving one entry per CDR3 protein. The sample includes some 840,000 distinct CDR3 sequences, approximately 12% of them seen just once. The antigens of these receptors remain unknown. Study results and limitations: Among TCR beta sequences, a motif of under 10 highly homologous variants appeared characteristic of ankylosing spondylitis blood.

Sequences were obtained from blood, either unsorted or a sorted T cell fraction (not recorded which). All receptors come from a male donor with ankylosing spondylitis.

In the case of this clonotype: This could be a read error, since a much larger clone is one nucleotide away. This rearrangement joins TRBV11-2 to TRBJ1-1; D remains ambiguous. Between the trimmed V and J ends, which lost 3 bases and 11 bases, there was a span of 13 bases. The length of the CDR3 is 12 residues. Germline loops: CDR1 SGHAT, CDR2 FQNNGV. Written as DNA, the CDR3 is TGTGCCAGCAGCTTGGAACGGGCTAGGGCTTTCTTT. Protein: CASSLERARAFF. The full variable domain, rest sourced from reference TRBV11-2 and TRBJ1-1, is EAGVAQSPRYKIIEKRQSVAFWCNPISGHATLYWYQQILGQGPKLLIQFQNNGVVDDSQLPKDRFSAERLKGVDSTLKIQPAKLEDSAVYLCASSLERARAFFGQGTRLTVV.

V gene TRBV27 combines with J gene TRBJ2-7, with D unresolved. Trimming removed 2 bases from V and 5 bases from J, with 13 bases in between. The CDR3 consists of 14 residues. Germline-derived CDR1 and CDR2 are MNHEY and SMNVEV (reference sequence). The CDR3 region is CASSLRLPRNEQYF. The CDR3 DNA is TGTGCCAGCAGTTTAAGGCTACCGCGGAACGAGCAGTACTTC.

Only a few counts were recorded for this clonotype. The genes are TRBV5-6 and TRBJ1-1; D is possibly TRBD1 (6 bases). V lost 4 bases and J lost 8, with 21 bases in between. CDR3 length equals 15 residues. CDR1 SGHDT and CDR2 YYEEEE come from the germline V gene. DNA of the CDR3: TGTGCCAGCAGCGTGCCAGACAGGATGTATGTAGAAGCTTTCTTT. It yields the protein CASSVPDRMYVEAFF.

The CDR3 DNA reads as TGTGCCAGCAGCTTGGCTAGCGGGAGTAGCGGGGAGCTGTTTTTT. Encoded protein: CASSLASGSSGELFF. The rearrangement joins TRBV7-8 to TRBJ2-2; 10 nucleotides align to TRBD2. V lost 3 bases to trimming and J lost 7 bases; unmatched junction nucleotides: 5. The germline gives CDR1 SGHVS, CDR2 FQNEAQ. CDR3 length: 15 residues.

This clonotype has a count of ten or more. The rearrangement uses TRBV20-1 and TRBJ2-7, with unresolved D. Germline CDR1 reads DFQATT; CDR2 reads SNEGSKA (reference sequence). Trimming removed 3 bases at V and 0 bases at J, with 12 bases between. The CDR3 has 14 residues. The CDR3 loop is CSASLAASSYEQYF. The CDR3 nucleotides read TGCAGTGCTAGTCTGGCGGCGAGCTCCTACGAGCAGTACTTC.

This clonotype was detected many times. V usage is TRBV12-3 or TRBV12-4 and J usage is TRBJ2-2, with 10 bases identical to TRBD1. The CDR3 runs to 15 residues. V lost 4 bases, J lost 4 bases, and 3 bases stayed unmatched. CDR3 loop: CASSWDRGTTGELFF. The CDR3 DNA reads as TGTGCCAGCAGTTGGGACAGGGGTACCACCGGGGAGCTGTTTTTT.

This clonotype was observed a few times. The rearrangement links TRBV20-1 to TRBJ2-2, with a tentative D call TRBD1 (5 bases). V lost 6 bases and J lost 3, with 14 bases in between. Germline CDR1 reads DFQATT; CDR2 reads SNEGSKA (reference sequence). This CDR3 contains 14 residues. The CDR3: CSALWGRDTGELFF. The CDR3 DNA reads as TGCAGTGCCCTATGGGGCAGAGACACCGGGGAGCTGTTTTTT.

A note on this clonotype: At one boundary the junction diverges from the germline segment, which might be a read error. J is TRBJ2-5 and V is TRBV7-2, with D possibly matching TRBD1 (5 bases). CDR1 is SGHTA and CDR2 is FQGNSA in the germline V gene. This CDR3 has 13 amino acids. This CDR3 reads CASSLGQREAQYF. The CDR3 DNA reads TGTGCCAGCAGCTTAGGACAGAGAGAGGCCCAGTACTTC.

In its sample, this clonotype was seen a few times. The CDR3 sequence is CASSVTADTGELFF. Written as DNA, the CDR3 is TGTGCCAGCAGCGTAACAGCGGACACCGGGGAGCTGTTTTTT. The gene calls are TRBV9 and TRBJ2-2, with a weak D call TRBD2 (5 bases). This CDR3 region has 14 residues. Germline assignment: CDR1 SGDLS and CDR2 YYNGEE. Trimming stripped 1 base from V and 3 bases from J, with 7 bases between.

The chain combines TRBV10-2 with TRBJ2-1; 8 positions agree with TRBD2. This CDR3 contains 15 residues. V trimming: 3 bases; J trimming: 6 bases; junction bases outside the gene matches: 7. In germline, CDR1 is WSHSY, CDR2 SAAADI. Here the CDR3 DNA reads TGCGCCAGCAGTGATAGGACTAGCAACTCCAATGAGCAGTTCTTC. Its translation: CASSDRTSNSNEQFF.

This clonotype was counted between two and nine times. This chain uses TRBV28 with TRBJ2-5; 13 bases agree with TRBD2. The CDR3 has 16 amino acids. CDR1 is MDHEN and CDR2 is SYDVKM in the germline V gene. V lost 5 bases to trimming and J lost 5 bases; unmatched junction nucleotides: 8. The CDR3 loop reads CASSPDTSGGVETQYF. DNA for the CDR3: TGTGCCAGCAGTCCTGATACTAGCGGGGGGGTCGAGACCCAGTACTTC.

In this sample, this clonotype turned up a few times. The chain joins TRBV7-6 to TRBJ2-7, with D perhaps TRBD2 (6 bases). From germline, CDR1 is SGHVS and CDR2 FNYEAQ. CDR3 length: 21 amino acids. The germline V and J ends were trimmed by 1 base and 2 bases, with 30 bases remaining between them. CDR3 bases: TGTGCCAGCAGCTTAGGTAGCGGAGATAGAGATCCCTTTTTACCCCCCTACGAGCAGTACTTC. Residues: CASSLGSGDRDPFLPPYEQYF.

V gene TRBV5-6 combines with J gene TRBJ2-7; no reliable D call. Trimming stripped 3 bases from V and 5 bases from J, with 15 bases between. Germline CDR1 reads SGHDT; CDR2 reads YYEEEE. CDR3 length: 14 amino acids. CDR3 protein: CASSYYFLPHEQYF. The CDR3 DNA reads TGTGCCAGCAGCTATTACTTCCTCCCCCACGAGCAGTACTTC. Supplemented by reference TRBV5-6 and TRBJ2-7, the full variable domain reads DAGVTQSPTHLIKTRGQQVTLRCSPKSGHDTVSWYQQALGQGPQFIFQYYEEEERQRGNFPDRFSGHQFPNYSSELNVNALLLGDSALYLCASSYYFLPHEQYFGPGTRLTVT.

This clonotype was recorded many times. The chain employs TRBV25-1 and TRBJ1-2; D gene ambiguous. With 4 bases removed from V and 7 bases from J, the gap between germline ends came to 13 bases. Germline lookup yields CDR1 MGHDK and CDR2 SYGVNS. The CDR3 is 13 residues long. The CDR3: CASSGFRDTGYTF. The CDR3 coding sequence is TGTGCCAGCAGTGGGTTCCGGGATACTGGCTACACCTTC.

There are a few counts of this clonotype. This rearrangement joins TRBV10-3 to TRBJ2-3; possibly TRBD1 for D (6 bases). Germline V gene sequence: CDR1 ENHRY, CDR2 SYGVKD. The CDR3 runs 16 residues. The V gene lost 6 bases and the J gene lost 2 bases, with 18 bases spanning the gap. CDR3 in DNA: TGTGCCATCAGGGGGGCAGAAGGGGGATCCACAGATACGCAGTATTTT. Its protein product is CAIRGAEGGSTDTQYF.

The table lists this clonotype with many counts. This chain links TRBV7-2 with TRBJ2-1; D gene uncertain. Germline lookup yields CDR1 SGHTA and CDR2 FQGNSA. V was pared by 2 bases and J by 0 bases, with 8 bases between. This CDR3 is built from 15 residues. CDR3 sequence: CASSLTQSSYNEQFF. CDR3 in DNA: TGTGCCAGCAGCTTAACCCAGAGCTCCTACAATGAGCAGTTCTTC.

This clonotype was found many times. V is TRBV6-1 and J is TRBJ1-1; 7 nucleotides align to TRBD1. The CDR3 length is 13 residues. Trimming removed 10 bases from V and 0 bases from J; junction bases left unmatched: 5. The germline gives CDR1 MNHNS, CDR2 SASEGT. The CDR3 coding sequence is TGTGCCATCCGGGGACAGTTGAACACTGAAGCTTTCTTT. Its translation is CAIRGQLNTEAFF.

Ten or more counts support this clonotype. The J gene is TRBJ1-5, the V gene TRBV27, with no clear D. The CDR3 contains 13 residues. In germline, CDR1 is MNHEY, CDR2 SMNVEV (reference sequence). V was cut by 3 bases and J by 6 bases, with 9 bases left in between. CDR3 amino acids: CASSLRGGQPQHF. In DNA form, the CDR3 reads TGTGCCAGCAGTTTGCGGGGAGGTCAGCCCCAGCATTTT.

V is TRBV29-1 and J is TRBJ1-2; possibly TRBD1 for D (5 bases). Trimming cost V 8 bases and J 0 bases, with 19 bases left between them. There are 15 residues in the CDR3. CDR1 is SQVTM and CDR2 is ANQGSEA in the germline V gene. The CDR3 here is CSSWGGAESNYGYTF. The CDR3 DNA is TGCAGCTCGTGGGGCGGGGCGGAATCTAACTATGGCTACACCTTC. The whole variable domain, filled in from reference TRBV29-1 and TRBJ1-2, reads SAVISQKPSRDICQRGTSLTIQCQVDSQVTMMFWYRQQPGQSLTLIATANQGSEATYESGFVIDKFPISRPNLTFSTLTVSNMSPEDSSIYLCSSWGGAESNYGYTFGSGTRLTVV.

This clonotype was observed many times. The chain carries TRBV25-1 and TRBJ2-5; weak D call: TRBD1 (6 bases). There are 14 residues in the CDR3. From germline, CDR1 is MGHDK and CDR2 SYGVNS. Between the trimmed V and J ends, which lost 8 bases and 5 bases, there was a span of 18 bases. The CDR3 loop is CASSPLGAQETQYF. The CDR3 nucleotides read TGTGCCAGCTCCCCGTTGGGGGCACAGGAGACCCAGTACTTC.

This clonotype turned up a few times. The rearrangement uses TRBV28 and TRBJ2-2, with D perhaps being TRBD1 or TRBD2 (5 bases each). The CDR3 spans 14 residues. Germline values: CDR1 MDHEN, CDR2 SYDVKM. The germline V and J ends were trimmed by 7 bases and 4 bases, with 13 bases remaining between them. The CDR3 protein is CASMPGQRTGELFF. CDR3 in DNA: TGTGCCAGCATGCCGGGGCAGCGCACCGGGGAGCTGTTTTTT.

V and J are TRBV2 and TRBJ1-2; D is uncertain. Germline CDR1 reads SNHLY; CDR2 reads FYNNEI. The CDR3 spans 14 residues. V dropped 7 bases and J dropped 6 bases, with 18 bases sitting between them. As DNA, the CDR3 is TGTGCCAGCACTAGAACGAATACCGTGGATGGCTACACCTTC. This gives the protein CASTRTNTVDGYTF.